This T cell receptor (beta chain) was sequenced for a study of cytomegalovirus exposure and HLA in healthy donors. About the research overall: Earlier results showed almost 120 million unique TCR beta sequences derived from about 179 million T cells.

With respect to this clone: What it binds is not known.

Trimming took 4 bases from V and 2 from J, leaving 14 bases between them. The germline V gene encodes CDR1 SGHVS and CDR2 FNYEAQ. The length of the CDR3 is 16 residues. The primer mix had 60 Vbeta and 13 Jbeta primers. Profiling relied on immunoSEQ multiplex PCR, and the TCRdb table lists in-frame clones only, not all of them. This table holds about 110,000 clones, more than 60% found once. General study points: A link between a missense DCLRE1C variant and TCR beta V- and J-gene trimming emerged from a later analysis. Analysis performed later found under 20,000 TCR beta sequences associated with HLA alleles at 0.05 false discovery rate. Both high specificity and high sensitivity reportedly marked the classifier's diagnosis of cytomegalovirus status.

V is TRBV7-6 and J is TRBJ1-4, with D perhaps TRBD1 (5 bases). Sequencing used PBMCs. This clonotype was obtained from a man aged 30-40 years in good health and CMV-seronegative. In nucleotides, the CDR3 is TGTGCCAGCAGCTCCGAGCAGGGCACCACTAATGAAAAACTGTTTTTT. It specifies CASSSEQGTTNEKLFF.